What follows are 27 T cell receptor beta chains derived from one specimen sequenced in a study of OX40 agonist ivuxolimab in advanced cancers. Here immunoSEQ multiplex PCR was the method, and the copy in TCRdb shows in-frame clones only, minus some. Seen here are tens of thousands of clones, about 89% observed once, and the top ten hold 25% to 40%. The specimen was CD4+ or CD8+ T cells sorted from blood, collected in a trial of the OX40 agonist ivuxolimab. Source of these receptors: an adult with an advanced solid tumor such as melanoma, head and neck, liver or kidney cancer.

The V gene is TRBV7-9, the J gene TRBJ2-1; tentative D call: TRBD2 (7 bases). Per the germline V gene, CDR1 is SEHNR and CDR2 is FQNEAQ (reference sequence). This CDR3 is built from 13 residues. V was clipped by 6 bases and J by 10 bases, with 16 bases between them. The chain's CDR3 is CASSSPGRGEQFF. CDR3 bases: TGTGCCAGCAGTTCGCCAGGGAGGGGGGAGCAGTTCTTC.

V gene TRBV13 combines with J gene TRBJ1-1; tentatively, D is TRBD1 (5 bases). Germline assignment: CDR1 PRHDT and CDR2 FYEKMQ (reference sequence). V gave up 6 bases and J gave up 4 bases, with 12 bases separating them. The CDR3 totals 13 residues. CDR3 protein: CASRSGGSTEAFF. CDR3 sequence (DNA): TGTGCCAGCAGGTCGGGGGGAAGCACTGAAGCTTTCTTT.

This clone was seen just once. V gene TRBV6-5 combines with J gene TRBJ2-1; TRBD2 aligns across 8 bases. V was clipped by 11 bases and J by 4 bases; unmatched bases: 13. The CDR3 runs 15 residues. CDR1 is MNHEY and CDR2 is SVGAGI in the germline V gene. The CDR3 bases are TGTGCCGGGGGGGGTGAGGCTAGCGGGTACAATGAGCAGTTCTTC. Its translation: CAGGGEASGYNEQFF.

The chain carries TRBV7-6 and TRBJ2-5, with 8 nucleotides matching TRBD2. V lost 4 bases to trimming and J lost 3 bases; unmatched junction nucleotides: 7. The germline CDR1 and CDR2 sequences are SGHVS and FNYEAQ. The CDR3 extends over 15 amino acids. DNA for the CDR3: TGTGCCAGCAGCTACCCCGAACTAGCGGAAGAGACCCAGTACTTC. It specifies CASSYPELAEETQYF.

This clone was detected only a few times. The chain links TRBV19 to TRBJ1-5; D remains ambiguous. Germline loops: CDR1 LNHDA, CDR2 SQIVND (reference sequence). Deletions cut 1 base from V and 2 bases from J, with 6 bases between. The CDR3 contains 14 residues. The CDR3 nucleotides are TGTGCCAGTAGTATAGTTGCAGGCAATCAGCCCCAGCATTTT. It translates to CASSIVAGNQPQHF.

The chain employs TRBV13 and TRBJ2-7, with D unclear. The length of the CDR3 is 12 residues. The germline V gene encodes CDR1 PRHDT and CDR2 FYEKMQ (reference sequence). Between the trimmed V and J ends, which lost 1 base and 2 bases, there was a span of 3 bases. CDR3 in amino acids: CASSLVPYEQYF. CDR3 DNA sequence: TGTGCCAGCAGCTTAGTACCCTACGAGCAGTACTTC.

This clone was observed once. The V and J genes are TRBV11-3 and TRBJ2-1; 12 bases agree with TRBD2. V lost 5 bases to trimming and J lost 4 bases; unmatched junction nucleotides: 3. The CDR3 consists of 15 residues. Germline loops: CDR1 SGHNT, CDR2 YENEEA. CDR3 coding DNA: TGTGCCAGCAGCCACGGACTAGCGGGATACAATGAGCAGTTCTTC. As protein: CASSHGLAGYNEQFF. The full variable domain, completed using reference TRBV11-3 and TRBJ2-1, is EAGVVQSPRYKIIEKKQPVAFWCNPISGHNTLYWYLQNLGQGPELLIRYENEEAVDDSQLPKDRFSAERLKGVDSTLKIQPAELGDSAVYLCASSHGLAGYNEQFFGPGTRLTVL.

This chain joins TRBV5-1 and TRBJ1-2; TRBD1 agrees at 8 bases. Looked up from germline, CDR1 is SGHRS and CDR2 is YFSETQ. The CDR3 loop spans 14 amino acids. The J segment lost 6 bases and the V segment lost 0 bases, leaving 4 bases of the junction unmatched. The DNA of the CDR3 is TGCGCCAGCAGCTTGGCCACAGGGGGAGATGGCTACACCTTC. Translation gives CASSLATGGDGYTF.

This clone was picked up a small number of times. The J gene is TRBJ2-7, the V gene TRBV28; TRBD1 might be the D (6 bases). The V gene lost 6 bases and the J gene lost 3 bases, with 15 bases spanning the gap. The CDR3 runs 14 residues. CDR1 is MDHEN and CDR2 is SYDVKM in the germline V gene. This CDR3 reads CASSSWGRGYEQYF. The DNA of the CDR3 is TGTGCCAGCAGCTCATGGGGCAGGGGCTACGAGCAGTACTTC.

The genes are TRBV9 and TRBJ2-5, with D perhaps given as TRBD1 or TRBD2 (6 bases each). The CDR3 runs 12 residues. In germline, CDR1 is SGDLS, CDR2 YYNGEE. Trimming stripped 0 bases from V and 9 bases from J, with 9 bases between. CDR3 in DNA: TGTGCCAGCAGCGTAGTCGGGGGCGCCCAGTACTTC. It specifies CASSVVGGAQYF.

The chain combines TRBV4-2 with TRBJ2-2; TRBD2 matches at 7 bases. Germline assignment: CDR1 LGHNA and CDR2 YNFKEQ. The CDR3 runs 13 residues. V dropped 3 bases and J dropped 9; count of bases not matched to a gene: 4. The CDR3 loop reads CASSHGGERELFF. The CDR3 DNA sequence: TGTGCCAGCAGCCATGGGGGGGAGAGGGAGCTGTTTTTT.

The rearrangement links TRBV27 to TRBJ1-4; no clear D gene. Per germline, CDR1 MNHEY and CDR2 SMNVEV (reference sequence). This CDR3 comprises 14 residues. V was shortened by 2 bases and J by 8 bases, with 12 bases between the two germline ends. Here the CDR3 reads CASSLGPPSEKLFF. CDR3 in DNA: TGTGCCAGCAGTTTAGGGCCTCCAAGCGAAAAACTGTTTTTT.

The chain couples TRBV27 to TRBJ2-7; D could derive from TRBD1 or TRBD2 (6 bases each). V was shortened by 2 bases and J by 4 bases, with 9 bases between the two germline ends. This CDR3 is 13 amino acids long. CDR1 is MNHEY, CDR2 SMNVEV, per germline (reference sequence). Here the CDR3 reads CASSLTGRYEQYF. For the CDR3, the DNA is TGTGCCAGCAGTTTAACAGGGAGGTACGAGCAGTACTTC.

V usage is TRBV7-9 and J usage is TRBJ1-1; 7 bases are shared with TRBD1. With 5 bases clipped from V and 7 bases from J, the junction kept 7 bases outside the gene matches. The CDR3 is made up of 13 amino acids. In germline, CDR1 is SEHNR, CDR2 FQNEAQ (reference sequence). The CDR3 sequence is CASSPGGIYEAFF. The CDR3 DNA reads TGTGCCAGCAGCCCAGGGGGGATTTATGAAGCTTTCTTT.

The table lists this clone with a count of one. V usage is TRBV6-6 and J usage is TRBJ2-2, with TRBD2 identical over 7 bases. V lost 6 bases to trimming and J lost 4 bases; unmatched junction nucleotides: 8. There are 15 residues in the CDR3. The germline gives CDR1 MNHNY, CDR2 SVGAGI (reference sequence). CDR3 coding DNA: TGTGCCAGCAGGGAGACTAGCTGGACCACCGGGGAGCTGTTTTTT. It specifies CASRETSWTTGELFF.

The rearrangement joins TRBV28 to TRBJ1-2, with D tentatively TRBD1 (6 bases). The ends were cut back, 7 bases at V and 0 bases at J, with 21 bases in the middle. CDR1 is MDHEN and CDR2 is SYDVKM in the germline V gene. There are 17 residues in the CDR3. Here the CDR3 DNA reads TGTGCCAGCACCCCGCCACCGACAGGCCCTCCTAACTATGGCTACACCTTC. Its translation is CASTPPPTGPPNYGYTF.

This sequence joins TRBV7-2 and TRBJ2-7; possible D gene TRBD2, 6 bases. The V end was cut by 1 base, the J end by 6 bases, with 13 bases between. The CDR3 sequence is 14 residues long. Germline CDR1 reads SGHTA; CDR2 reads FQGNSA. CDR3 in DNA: TGTGCCAGCAGCTTAGGGACCGGGACTCCCGAGCAGTACTTC. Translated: CASSLGTGTPEQYF.

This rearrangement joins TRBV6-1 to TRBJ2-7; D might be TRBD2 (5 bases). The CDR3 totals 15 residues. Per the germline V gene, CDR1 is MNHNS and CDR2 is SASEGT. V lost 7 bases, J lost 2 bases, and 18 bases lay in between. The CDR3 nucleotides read TGTGCCAGCACCCCGCCCCTAGCTAGGGCCTACGAGCAGTACTTC. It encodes CASTPPLARAYEQYF.

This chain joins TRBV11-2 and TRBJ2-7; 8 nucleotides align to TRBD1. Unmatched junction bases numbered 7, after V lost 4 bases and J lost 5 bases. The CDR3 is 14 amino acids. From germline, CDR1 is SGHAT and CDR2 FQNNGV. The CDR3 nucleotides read TGTGCCAGCAGCTCGGGACAGGTGAGCAACGAGCAGTACTTC. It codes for CASSSGQVSNEQYF. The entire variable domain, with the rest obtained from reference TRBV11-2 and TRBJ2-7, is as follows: EAGVAQSPRYKIIEKRQSVAFWCNPISGHATLYWYQQILGQGPKLLIQFQNNGVVDDSQLPKDRFSAERLKGVDSTLKIQPAKLEDSAVYLCASSSGQVSNEQYFGPGTRLTVT.

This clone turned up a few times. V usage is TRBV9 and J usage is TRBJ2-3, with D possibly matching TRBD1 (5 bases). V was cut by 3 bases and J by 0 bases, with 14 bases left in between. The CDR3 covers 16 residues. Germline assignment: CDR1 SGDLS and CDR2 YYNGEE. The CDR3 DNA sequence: TGTGCCAGCAGCGAGATGGGGCAGAGCAGCACAGATACGCAGTATTTT. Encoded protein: CASSEMGQSSTDTQYF.

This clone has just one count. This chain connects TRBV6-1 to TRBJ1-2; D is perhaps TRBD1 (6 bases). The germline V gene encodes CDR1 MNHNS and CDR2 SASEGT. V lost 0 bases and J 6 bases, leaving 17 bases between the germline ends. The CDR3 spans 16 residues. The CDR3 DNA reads TGTGCCAGCAGTGAAGCTGGGGCAGGGGTGGGGGATGGCTACACCTTC. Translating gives CASSEAGAGVGDGYTF.

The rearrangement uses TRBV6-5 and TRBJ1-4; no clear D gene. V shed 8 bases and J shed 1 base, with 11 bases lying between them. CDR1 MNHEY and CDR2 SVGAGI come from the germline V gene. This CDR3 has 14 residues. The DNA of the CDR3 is TGTGCCAGCCGCTATACTGGAACTAATGAAAAACTGTTTTTT. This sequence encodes CASRYTGTNEKLFF.

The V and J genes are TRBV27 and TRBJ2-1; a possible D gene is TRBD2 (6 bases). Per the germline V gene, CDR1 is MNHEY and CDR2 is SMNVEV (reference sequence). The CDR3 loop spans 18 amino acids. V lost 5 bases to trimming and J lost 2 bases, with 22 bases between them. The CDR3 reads CASSPGSTRGVPYNEQFF. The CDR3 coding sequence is TGTGCCAGCAGTCCAGGGTCGACGCGGGGAGTCCCCTACAATGAGCAGTTCTTC.

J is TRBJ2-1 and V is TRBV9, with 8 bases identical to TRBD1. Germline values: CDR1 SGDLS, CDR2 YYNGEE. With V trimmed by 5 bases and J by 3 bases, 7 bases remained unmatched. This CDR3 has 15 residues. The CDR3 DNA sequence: TGTGCCAGCAGGGCCTCCGGGACAGGCTACAATGAGCAGTTCTTC. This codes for CASRASGTGYNEQFF.

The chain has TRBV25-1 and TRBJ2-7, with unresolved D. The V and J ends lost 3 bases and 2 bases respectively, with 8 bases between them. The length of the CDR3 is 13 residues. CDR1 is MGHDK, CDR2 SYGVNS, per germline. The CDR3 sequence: CASSERHTYEQYF. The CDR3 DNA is TGTGCCAGCAGTGAGCGGCATACCTACGAGCAGTACTTC.

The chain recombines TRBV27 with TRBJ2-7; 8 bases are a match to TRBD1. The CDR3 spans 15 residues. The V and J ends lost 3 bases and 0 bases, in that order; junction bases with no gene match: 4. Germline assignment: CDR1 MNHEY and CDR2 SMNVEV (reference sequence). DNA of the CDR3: TGTGCCAGCAGTTTCAGGGGGCCAGGCTCCTACGAGCAGTACTTC. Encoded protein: CASSFRGPGSYEQYF.

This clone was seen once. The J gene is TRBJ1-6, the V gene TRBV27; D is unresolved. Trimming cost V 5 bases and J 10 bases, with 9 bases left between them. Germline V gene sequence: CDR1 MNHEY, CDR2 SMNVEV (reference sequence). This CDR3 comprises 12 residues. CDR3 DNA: TGTGCCAGCAGTGCCCCCGGATCACCCCTCCACTTT. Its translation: CASSAPGSPLHF.